These T cell receptor beta chains were read from a single sample in a study of T cells in Graves' hyperthyroidism and ophthalmopathy. TCRdb redid the calling of the multiplex PCR reads with MiXCR, one entry per CDR3 protein. The table lists around 600,000 distinct CDR3 sequences, 40% to 55% of them singletons. Sequenced: peripheral blood or thyroid tissue (not recorded which). All receptors come from an adult man with Graves' disease, either hyperthyroidism or ophthalmopathy (not recorded which). The CDR3 runs from the conserved cysteine through the conserved F or W. A D gene is named only where the DNA matches it firmly. Only some rows state a clone size, as once, few, many or a class for expanded clones.

cdr3_nt	cdr3_aa	v_call	clone_size	d_call	j_call
TGTGCCCGACAGGGTTACGAGCAGTACTTC	CARQGYEQYF	TRBV19	-	TRBD1	TRBJ2-7
TGCAGCGTTGGGCCACGGGACACTGAAGCTTTCTTT	CSVGPRDTEAFF	TRBV29-1	few	-	TRBJ1-1
TGCAGTGCTAGAGAGGTACCCACTAACACTGAAGCTTTCTTT	CSAREVPTNTEAFF	TRBV20-1	few	-	TRBJ1-1
TGCAGCGTTGTTAGGCTGGCCGGGAACACTGAAGCTTTCTTT	CSVVRLAGNTEAFF	TRBV29-1	many	-	TRBJ1-1
TGTGCCAGTAGTGCCATGCAGAAAAAGATGAACACTGAAGCTTTCTTT	CASSAMQKKMNTEAFF	TRBV19	-	-	TRBJ1-1
TGCAGTGCTAGCCGGGACACGAATTCACCCCTCCACTTT	CSASRDTNSPLHF	TRBV20-1	-	-	TRBJ1-6
TGTGCCAGCAGCTTGAGCGGTATATCAAATTCACCCCTCCACTTT	CASSLSGISNSPLHF	TRBV5-4	many	-	TRBJ1-6
TGTGCCAGCAGTTGGGGGGAAGGTTCACCCCTCCACTTT	CASSWGEGSPLHF	TRBV27	few	-	TRBJ1-6
TGTGCCAGCAGCTTGGCTGTCTCTACCTACGAGCAGTACTTC	CASSLAVSTYEQYF	TRBV7-6	many	-	TRBJ2-7
TGTGCCAGCAGTTTAACAGTGGATAACTATGGCTACACCTTC	CASSLTVDNYGYTF	TRBV25-1	-	-	TRBJ1-2
TGTGCCAGCAGTCGGACAGCGGACTACGAGCAGTACTTC	CASSRTADYEQYF	TRBV7-9	-	-	TRBJ2-7
TGTGCCACCACCGGGCGCGGAGAGACCCAGTACTTC	CATTGRGETQYF	TRBV15	many	-	TRBJ2-5
TGTGCCAGCAGGCAGGGACAGGGGCAGTACTTC	CASRQGQGQYF	TRBV7-2	-	TRBD1	TRBJ2-7
TGTGCCAGCAGCCCATTGGACAGGCGGGACACTGAAGCTTTCTTT	CASSPLDRRDTEAFF	TRBV6-5	-	TRBD1	TRBJ1-1
TGCAGTGCTAGAGGGGACAGGTCCGGAGACACCATATATTTT	CSARGDRSGDTIYF	TRBV20-1	few	TRBD1	TRBJ1-3
TGCAGCATGAATGACTCTGGAAACACCATATATTTT	CSMNDSGNTIYF	TRBV29-1	many	-	TRBJ1-3
TGCAGTGCTATTTCCGGGGGCAACCAGCCCCAGCATTTT	CSAISGGNQPQHF	TRBV20-1	-	-	TRBJ1-5
TGTGCCAGCACGGCGGGAGCCAGGGGAGAGCAGTACTTC	CASTAGARGEQYF	TRBV28	few	-	TRBJ2-7
TGTGCCAGCAGTTACTCGACAGGGTTGAGTGAAAAACTGTTTTTT	CASSYSTGLSEKLFF	TRBV2	few	TRBD1	TRBJ1-4
TGTGCCAGCAGCCAAGCGGTCTCTGGCACTCTGGGTTCTGAAGCTTTCTTT	CASSQAVSGTLGSEAFF	TRBV7-2	few	-	TRBJ1-1
TGTGCCAGCAATATGATCCTTCAAGAGACCCAGTACTTC	CASNMILQETQYF	TRBV2	many	-	TRBJ2-5
TGTGCCAGCAGCTTTTTCGGGCAGATGGGCAATCAGCCCCAGCATTTT	CASSFFGQMGNQPQHF	TRBV5-5	-	-	TRBJ1-5
TGTGCCAGCAGCTTAGACTCCAGGGGTCGTGAAAAACTGTTTTTT	CASSLDSRGREKLFF	TRBV7-8	few	-	TRBJ1-4
TGTGCCAGCAGCCAGGGGAGGTGGGCAGAGACCGGGGAGCTGTTTTTT	CASSQGRWAETGELFF	TRBV14	-	-	TRBJ2-2
TGCGCCAGCAGTGAGGGGGCGAGGACGACCTATGGCTACACCTTC	CASSEGARTTYGYTF	TRBV10-2	-	-	TRBJ1-2